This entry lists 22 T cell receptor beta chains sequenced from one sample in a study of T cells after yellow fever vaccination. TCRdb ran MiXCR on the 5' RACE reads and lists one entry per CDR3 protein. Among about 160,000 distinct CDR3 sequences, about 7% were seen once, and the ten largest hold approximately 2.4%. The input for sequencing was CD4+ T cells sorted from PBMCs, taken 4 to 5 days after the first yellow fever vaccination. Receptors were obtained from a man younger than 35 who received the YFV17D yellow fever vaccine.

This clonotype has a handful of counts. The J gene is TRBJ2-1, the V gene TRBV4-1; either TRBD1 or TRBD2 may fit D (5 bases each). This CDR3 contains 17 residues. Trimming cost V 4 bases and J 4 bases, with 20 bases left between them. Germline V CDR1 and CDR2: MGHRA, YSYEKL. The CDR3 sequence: CASSRDIDGAPYNEQFF. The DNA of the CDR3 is TGCGCCAGCAGCCGAGACATCGACGGGGCCCCTTACAATGAGCAGTTCTTC.

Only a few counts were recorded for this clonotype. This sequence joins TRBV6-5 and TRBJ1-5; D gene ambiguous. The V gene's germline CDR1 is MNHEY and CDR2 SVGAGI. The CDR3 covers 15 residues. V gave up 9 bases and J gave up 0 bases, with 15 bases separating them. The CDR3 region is CASLREFYSNQPQHF. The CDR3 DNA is TGTGCCAGTCTCCGGGAGTTTTATAGCAATCAGCCCCAGCATTTT.

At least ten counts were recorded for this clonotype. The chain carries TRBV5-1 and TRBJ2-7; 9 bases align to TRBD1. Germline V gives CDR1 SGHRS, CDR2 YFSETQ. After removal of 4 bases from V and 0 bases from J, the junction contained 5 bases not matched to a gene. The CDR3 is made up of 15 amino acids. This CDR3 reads CASSRDRASSYEQYF. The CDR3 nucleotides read TGCGCCAGCAGCCGGGACAGGGCGAGCTCCTACGAGCAGTACTTC.

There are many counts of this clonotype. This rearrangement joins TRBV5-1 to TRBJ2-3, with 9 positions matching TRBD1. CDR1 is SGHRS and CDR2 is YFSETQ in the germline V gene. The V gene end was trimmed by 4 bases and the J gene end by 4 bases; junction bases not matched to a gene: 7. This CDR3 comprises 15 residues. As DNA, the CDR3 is TGCGCCAGCAGCCTTACAGGGGGCTGGTCAGATACGCAGTATTTT. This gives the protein CASSLTGGWSDTQYF.

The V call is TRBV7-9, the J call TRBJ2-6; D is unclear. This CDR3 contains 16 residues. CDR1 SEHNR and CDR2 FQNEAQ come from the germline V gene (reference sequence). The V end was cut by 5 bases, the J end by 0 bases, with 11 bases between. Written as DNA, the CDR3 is TGTGCCAGCAGCCGTAGTTTTGACTCTGGGGCCAACGTCCTGACTTTC. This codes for CASSRSFDSGANVLTF.

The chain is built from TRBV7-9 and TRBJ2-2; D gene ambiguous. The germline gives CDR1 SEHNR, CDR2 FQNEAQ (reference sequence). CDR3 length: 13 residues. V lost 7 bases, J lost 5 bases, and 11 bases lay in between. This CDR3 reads CASIEVGTGELFF. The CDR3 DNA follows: TGTGCCAGCATCGAAGTGGGTACCGGGGAGCTGTTTTTT.

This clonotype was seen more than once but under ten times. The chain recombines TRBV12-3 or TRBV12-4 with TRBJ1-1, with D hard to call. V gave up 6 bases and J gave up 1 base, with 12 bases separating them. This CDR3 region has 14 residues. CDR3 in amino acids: CASSPGHPNTEAFF. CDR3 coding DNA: TGTGCCAGCAGCCCGGGCCACCCGAACACTGAAGCTTTCTTT.

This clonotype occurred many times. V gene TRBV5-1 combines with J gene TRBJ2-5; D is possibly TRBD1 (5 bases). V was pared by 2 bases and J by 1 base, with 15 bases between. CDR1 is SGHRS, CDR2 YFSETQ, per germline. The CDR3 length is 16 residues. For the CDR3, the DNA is TGCGCCAGCAGCTTAGGGGCAGCTGCCTCCCAAGAGACCCAGTACTTC. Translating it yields CASSLGAAASQETQYF.

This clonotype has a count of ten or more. CDR3 coding DNA: TGCGCCAGCAGCCAAGCGGCCGCGAACACCGGGGAGCTGTTTTTT. Encoded protein: CASSQAAANTGELFF. The J gene is TRBJ2-2, the V gene TRBV4-3; D unclear. V lost 1 base to trimming and J lost 0 bases, with 6 bases between them. Germline V gene data show CDR1 as LGHNA and CDR2 as YSLEER. CDR3 size: 15 residues.

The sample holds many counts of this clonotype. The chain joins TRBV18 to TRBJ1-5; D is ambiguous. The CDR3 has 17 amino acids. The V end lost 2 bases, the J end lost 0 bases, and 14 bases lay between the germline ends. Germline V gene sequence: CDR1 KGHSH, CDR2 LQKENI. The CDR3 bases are TGTGCCAGCTCACCAAGGGCGCACGCTTATAGCAATCAGCCCCAGCATTTT. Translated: CASSPRAHAYSNQPQHF.

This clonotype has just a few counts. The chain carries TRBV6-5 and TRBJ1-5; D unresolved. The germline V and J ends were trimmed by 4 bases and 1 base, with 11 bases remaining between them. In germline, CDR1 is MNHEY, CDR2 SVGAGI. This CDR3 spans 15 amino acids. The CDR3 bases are TGTGCCAGCAGTTCTTACGGCGGGAGCAATCAGCCCCAGCATTTT. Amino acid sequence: CASSSYGGSNQPQHF.

CDR3 sequence: CASSSYGGGNEQFF. In DNA, the CDR3 is TGTGCCAGCAGCTCCTACGGGGGGGGGAATGAGCAGTTCTTC. The chain employs TRBV7-2 and TRBJ2-1, with 8 bases identical to TRBD2. Per germline, CDR1 SGHTA and CDR2 FQGNSA. Losses at the gene ends were 4 bases for V and 7 bases for J; bases not matched to a gene: 6. The CDR3 is made up of 14 amino acids.

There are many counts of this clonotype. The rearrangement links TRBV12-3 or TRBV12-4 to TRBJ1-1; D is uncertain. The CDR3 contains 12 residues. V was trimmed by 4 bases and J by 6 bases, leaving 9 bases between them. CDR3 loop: CASSSTFSEAFF. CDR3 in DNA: TGTGCCAGCAGTTCCACTTTTTCTGAAGCTTTCTTT.

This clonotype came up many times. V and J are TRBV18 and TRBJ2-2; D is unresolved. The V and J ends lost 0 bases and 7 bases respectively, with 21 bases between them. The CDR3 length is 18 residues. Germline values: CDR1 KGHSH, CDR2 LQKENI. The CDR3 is CASSPPSSWAPDHGELFF. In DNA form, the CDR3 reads TGTGCCAGCTCACCACCGTCGAGTTGGGCGCCGGATCACGGGGAGCTGTTTTTT.

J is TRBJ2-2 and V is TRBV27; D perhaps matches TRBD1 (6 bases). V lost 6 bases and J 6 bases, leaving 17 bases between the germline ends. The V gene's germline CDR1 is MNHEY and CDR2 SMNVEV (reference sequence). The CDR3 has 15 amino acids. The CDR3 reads CASSRDMVIPGELFF. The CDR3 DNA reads TGTGCCAGCAGCCGGGACATGGTGATCCCCGGGGAGCTGTTTTTT.

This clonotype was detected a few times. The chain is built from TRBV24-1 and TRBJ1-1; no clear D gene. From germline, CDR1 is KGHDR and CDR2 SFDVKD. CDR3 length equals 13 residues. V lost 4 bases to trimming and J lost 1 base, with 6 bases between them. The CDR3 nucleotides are TGTGCCACCAGTGAGGGGAAGAACACTGAAGCTTTCTTT. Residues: CATSEGKNTEAFF.

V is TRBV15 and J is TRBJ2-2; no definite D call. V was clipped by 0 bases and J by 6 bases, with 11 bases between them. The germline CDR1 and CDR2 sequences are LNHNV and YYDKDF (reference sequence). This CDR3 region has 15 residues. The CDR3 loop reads CATSRDSVRSGELFF. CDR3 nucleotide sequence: TGTGCCACCAGCAGAGATTCCGTCCGGTCCGGGGAGCTGTTTTTT. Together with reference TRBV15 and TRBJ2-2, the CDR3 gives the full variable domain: DAMVIQNPRYQVTQFGKPVTLSCSQTLNHNVMYWYQQKSSQAPKLLFHYYDKDFNNEADTPDNFQSRRPNTSFCFLDIRSPGLGDTAMYLCATSRDSVRSGELFFGEGSRLTVL.

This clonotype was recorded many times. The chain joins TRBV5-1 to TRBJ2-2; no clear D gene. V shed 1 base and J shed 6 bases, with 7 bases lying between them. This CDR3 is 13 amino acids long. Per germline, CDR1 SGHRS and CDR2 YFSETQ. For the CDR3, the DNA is TGCGCCAGCAGCTTGTTACGGGCCGGGGAGCTGTTTTTT. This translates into CASSLLRAGELFF.

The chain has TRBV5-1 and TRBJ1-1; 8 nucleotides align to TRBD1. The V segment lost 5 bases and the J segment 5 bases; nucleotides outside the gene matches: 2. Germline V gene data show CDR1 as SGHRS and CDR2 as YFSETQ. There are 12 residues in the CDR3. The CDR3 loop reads CASRTGETEAFF. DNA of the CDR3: TGCGCCAGCAGGACAGGGGAAACTGAAGCTTTCTTT.

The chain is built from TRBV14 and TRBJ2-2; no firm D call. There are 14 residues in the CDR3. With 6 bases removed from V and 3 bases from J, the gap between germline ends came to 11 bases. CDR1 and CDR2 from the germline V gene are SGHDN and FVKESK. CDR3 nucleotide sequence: TGTGCCAGCAGATACGAAAGTTACACCGGGGAGCTGTTTTTT. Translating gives CASRYESYTGELFF.

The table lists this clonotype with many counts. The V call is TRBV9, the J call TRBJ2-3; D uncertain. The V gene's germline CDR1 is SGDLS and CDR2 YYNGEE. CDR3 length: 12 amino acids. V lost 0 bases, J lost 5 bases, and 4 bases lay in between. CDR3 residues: CASSVDGDTQYF. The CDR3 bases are TGTGCCAGCAGCGTAGATGGAGATACGCAGTATTTT.

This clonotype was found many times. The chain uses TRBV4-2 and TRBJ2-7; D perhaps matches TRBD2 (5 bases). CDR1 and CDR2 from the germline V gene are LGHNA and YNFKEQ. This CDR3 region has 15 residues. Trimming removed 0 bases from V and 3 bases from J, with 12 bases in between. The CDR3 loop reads CASSQERLAVYEQYF. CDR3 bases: TGTGCCAGCAGCCAAGAAAGGCTAGCCGTCTACGAGCAGTACTTC.